This record looks at one T cell receptor (beta chain) sequence and its context. The record originates from a study of blood T cell repertoires in COVID-19. Study-wide background: Acute-phase and convalescent COVID-19 samples originated in the United States, Italy and Spain.

This CDR3 region has 13 residues. The V gene's germline CDR1 is LGHDT and CDR2 YNNKEL (reference sequence). Trimming stripped 4 bases from V and 7 bases from J, with 11 bases between. Libraries were prepared by immunoSEQ multiplex PCR; TCRdb keeps only in-frame clonotypes and omits some of them. The sample has roughly 70,000 clones, over 80% seen once. J is TRBJ2-4 and V is TRBV3-1 (or the pseudogene TRBV3-2); a weak D match, TRBD1 (6 bases). This sequence was found in a woman older than 75 with active COVID-19. The specimen sequenced was peripheral blood. The CDR3 DNA follows: TGTGCCAGCAGCCTACAAAGGGGGAACATTCAGTACTTC. Translated: CASSLQRGNIQYF.